This T cell receptor beta chain comes out of a study of blood T cell repertoires in COVID-19. Repertoires were generated with immunoSEQ multiplex PCR, while TCRdb's copy carries only in-frame clones and drops some. The profile covers about 110,000 clones, with approximately 83% appearing a single time and less than 5% taken by the ten largest. The CDR3 spans 16 residues. The germline V gene has CDR1 SGHRS and CDR2 YFSETQ. Trimming removed 0 bases from V and 2 bases from J, with 15 bases in between. What was sequenced was peripheral blood. The chain combines TRBV5-1 with TRBJ2-7; tentative D call: TRBD2 (6 bases). The source is a woman aged 70 to 79 with acute or convalescent COVID-19. CDR3 region: CASSLGLGGLPYEQYF. The CDR3 DNA reads TGCGCCAGCAGCTTGGGGTTGGGGGGTCTCCCCTACGAGCAGTACTTC. Filled out from reference TRBV5-1 and TRBJ2-7, the complete variable domain reads KAGVTQTPRYLIKTRGQQVTLSCSPISGHRSVSWYQQTPGQGLQFLFEYFSETQRNKGNFPGRFSGRQFSNSRSEMNVSTLELGDSALYLCASSLGLGGLPYEQYFGPGTRLTVT.